This T cell receptor (beta chain) is drawn from a study of blood T cell repertoires in COVID-19. Looking at the study overall: Both acute and convalescent COVID-19 samples were obtained from the United States, Italy and Spain.

CDR1 and CDR2 (germline): KGHSH, LQKENI. Trimming took 0 bases from V and 5 from J; bases not matched to a gene: 4. This CDR3 comprises 15 residues. TCRdb's copy holds only in-frame clones and misses some; the assay was immunoSEQ multiplex PCR. The table lists tens of thousands of clones, approximately 91% of them singletons, with around 2% in the top ten. The sample taken for sequencing was peripheral blood. The chain has TRBV18 and TRBJ2-1; TRBD1 agrees at 7 bases. This receptor was obtained from a man in his fifties with active COVID-19. The CDR3 region is CASSPPGQKNNEQFF. As DNA, the CDR3 is TGTGCCAGCTCACCACCGGGACAGAAGAACAATGAGCAGTTCTTC.